This paragraph reports one T cell receptor (beta chain). Its antigen remains unknown. This CDR3 is also generated by other DNA sequences in the sample. Assay: immunoSEQ multiplex PCR; the TCRdb copy retains only in-frame clones and omits some. The sample contains about 2.4 million clones, more than 85% of which appear only once. These data are taken from a study of shared clonotypes between healthy human individuals. Study at large: Aged 18 to 49, the donors were two women and a few men.

General observations from the study: Naive CD4 clonotype sharing across four donors was approximately 5%. A reduction in generation probabilities was seen for non-shared clonotypes relative to those shared by all four donors.

V was pared by 4 bases and J by 3 bases, with 10 bases between. This CDR3 contains 13 residues. Looked up from germline, CDR1 is SGHTA and CDR2 is FQGNSA. The sequence derives from a man between 18 and 35 years old in good health. Some clones in this sample may be carry-over from other donors' samples. J is TRBJ2-7 and V is TRBV7-2, with a weak D call TRBD2 (7 bases). What was sequenced was naive CD4+ T cells from PBMCs. Documented subset: CD45RA+ positively selected. CDR3 nucleotide sequence: TGTGCCAGCAGCTCAAGGGGGGGCTACGAGCAGTACTTC. Translation: CASSSRGGYEQYF.